This TCR beta chain was recovered during a study of cytomegalovirus exposure and HLA in healthy donors. Study background: The 100 to 150 validation repertoires used the same platform as the 650 to 750 first-cohort repertoires, a later analysis reported. The study, taken as a whole, reports: Cytomegalovirus status was reportedly diagnosed by the classifier with high sensitivity and specificity. Investigators reported approximately 150 TCR beta chains as tied to cytomegalovirus. The authors confirmed in vitro that three CMV-associated chains were specific for CMV antigens.

Repertoires were generated with immunoSEQ multiplex PCR, while TCRdb's copy carries only in-frame clones and drops some. In the table there are 98,000 or so clones, about 94% of which are singletons. Remarks on this clone: Its antigen is unknown.

This CDR3 is built from 14 residues. CDR1 is SEHNR, CDR2 FQNEAQ, per germline (reference sequence). Between the trimmed V and J ends, which lost 1 base and 2 bases, there was a span of 6 bases. This rearrangement joins TRBV7-9 to TRBJ1-3, with D possibly being TRBD1 (5 bases). The receptor's source is a woman under 30 in good health and CMV-seronegative. Sequencing was performed on PBMCs. The CDR3 nucleotides read TGTGCCAGCAGCTTAGTAGGGGCTGGAAACACCATATATTTT. It is translated as CASSLVGAGNTIYF.